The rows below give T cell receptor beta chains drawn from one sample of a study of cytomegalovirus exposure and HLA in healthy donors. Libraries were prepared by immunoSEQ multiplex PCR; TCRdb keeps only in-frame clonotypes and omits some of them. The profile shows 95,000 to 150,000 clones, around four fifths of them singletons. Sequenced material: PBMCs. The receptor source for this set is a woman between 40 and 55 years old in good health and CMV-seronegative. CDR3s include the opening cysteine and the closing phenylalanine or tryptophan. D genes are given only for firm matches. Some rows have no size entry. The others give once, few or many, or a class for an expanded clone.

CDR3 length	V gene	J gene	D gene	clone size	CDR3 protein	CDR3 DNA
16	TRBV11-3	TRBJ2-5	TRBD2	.	CASSSGGAGGQETQYF	TGTGCCAGCAGCTCCGGTGGGGCGGGAGGCCAAGAGACCCAGTACTTC
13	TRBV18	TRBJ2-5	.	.	CASTPSNRETQYF	TGTGCCAGCACACCTTCAAATAGAGAGACCCAGTACTTC
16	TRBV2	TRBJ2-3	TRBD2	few	CASSESIAGGSDTQYF	TGTGCCAGCAGTGAAAGTATAGCGGGGGGCTCAGATACGCAGTATTTT
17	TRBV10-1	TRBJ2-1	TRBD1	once	CASSEYRTGPREDEQFF	TGCGCCAGCAGTGAGTACAGGACAGGCCCTCGGGAAGATGAGCAGTTCTTC
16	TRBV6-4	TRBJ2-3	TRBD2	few	CASSESGTSGGASQYF	TGTGCCAGCAGTGAATCCGGGACTAGCGGGGGGGCCTCCCAGTATTTT
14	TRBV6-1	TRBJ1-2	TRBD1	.	CASIIGQGAGGYTF	TGTGCCAGCATTATAGGACAGGGGGCGGGAGGCTACACCTTC
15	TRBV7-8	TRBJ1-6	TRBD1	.	CASSAEGTGSSPLHF	TGTGCCAGCAGCGCCGAGGGGACAGGGTCTTCACCCCTCCACTTT
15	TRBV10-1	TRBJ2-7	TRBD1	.	CASRATQGRGCEQYF	TGCGCCAGCAGAGCGACACAGGGGAGAGGTTGCGAGCAGTACTTC
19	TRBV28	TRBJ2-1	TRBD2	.	CASSRRLGRTNEIYNEQFF	TGTGCCAGCAGCCGCCGCCTCGGGAGGACCAACGAAATTTACAATGAGCAGTTCTTC
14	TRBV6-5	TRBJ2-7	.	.	CASTRDSPPYEQYF	TGTGCCAGCACCCGGGACTCCCCCCCTTACGAGCAGTACTTC
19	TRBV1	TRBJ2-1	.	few	CTSSHAPFGGLALSDEQFF	TGCACCAGCAGCCACGCACCATTCGGGGGACTAGCCTTAAGCGATGAGCAGTTCTTC
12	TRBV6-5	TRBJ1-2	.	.	CASSFGGLGYTF	TGTGCCAGCAGTTTTGGTGGCTTAGGCTACACCTTC
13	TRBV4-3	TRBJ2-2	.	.	CASSQVLSGELFF	TGCGCCAGCAGCCAAGTCCTGAGCGGGGAGCTGTTTTTT
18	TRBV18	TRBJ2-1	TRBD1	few	CASSPNPGQGRSYNEQFF	TGTGCCAGCTCACCAAACCCCGGACAGGGTCGCTCCTACAATGAGCAGTTCTTC
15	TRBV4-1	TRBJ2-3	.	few	CASSQEGGGTDTQYF	TGCGCCAGCAGCCAAGAGGGGGGTGGCACAGATACGCAGTATTTT